Listed below are T cell receptor beta chains from one sample, sequenced in a study of identical twins. TCRdb called the 5' RACE reads again in MiXCR, with one record for every CDR3 protein. The table lists 700,000 or so distinct CDR3 sequences, 21% of them singletons. The data also belong to a second study, concerning T cells expressing NK-cell markers.

Sequencing input: PBMCs. The receptors derive from a woman aged 18-30 years in good health. The CDR3 runs from the conserved cysteine through the conserved F or W. Fields, in order: CDR3 length, V gene, J gene, clone size, D gene, CDR3 protein, CDR3 DNA. The D gene is left open where the match is weak. The size field is filled for only some rows; it gives once, few, many or a size class.

15	TRBV9	TRBJ2-1	few	TRBD1	CASSVVGGSRNEQFF	TGTGCCAGCAGCGTAGTAGGGGGCTCACGCAATGAGCAGTTCTTC
13	TRBV6-6	TRBJ2-1	many	-	CASTTAAYNEQFF	TGTGCCAGCACCACAGCTGCCTACAATGAGCAGTTCTTC
15	TRBV6-1	TRBJ2-5	-	TRBD2	CASSPLAAPRETQYF	TGTGCCAGCAGTCCTCTAGCGGCCCCACGAGAGACCCAGTACTTC
14	TRBV6-1	TRBJ1-4	-	-	CASSERSANEKLFF	TGTGCCAGCAGTGAAAGGTCAGCTAATGAAAAACTGTTTTTT
17	TRBV5-1	TRBJ2-6	-	-	CASSAQVYYSGANVLTF	TGCGCCAGCAGCGCACAGGTATACTATTCTGGGGCCAACGTCCTGACTTTC
14	TRBV20-1	TRBJ2-7	few	-	CSASRAVDPYEQYF	TGCAGTGCTAGTAGGGCAGTAGATCCCTACGAGCAGTACTTC
13	TRBV2	TRBJ1-6	-	-	CASSFDRSPPLHF	TGTGCCAGCAGTTTCGACAGGAGTCCACCCCTCCACTTC
15	TRBV29-1	TRBJ2-1	-	TRBD2	CSVGGSGSGYNEQFF	TGCAGCGTTGGGGGGAGCGGGAGCGGCTACAATGAGCAGTTCTTC
13	TRBV12-5	TRBJ2-1	-	-	CASGIGNYNEQFF	TGTGCTAGTGGTATAGGGAACTACAATGAGCAGTTCTTC
12	TRBV12-3/TRBV12-4	TRBJ1-2	-	-	CASSPGLTGYTF	TGTGCCAGCAGCCCTGGACTTACCGGCTACACCTTC
16	TRBV10-3	TRBJ2-1	-	TRBD1	CAISSKTGQTYNEQFF	TGTGCCATCAGTTCCAAGACAGGGCAAACCTACAATGAGCAGTTCTTC
15	TRBV7-2	TRBJ2-1	-	TRBD2	CASSRQGLAGDEQFF	TGTGCCAGCAGCAGACAAGGACTAGCGGGAGACGAGCAGTTCTTC
11	TRBV10-3	TRBJ1-2	many	-	CAIEGNYGYTF	TGTGCCATCGAGGGTAACTATGGCTACACCTTC
16	TRBV15	TRBJ2-7	-	TRBD1	CATSRVDRRRSYEQYF	TGTGCCACCAGCAGGGTGGACAGGCGACGATCCTACGAGCAGTACTTC
15	TRBV14	TRBJ2-1	-	TRBD1	CASSPTGQGKDEQFF	TGTGCCAGCAGCCCTACGGGACAGGGCAAAGATGAGCAGTTCTTC
11	TRBV6-5	TRBJ2-7	-	-	CASRLGDEQYF	TGTGCCAGCCGGCTGGGAGACGAGCAGTACTTC
17	TRBV7-7	TRBJ1-2	few	-	CASRRTNGGKANYGYTF	TGTGCTAGCAGACGGACCAATGGGGGGAAAGCTAACTATGGCTACACCTTC
15	TRBV9	TRBJ2-1	few	-	CASSPKQGRSNEQFF	TGTGCCAGCAGCCCCAAACAAGGCAGAAGCAATGAGCAGTTCTTC
16	TRBV5-6	TRBJ2-1	few	-	CASSAEQQFYYNEQFF	TGTGCCAGCAGCGCCGAACAGCAGTTTTACTACAATGAGCAGTTCTTC
12	TRBV20-1	TRBJ2-7	-	-	CSARVVENEQYF	TGCAGTGCTAGGGTCGTTGAAAACGAGCAGTACTTC
17	TRBV6-5	TRBJ2-7	-	-	CASSYQAVLFSSYEQYF	TGTGCCAGCAGTTACCAGGCAGTACTGTTTAGCTCCTACGAGCAGTACTTC
16	TRBV6-5	TRBJ2-7	few	TRBD1	CASSNDRGSLSYEQYF	TGTGCCAGCAGTAACGACAGGGGATCCCTTTCCTACGAGCAGTACTTC
13	TRBV10-2	TRBJ2-1	-	-	CASSDYLYNEQFF	TGCGCCAGCAGTGACTATCTCTACAATGAGCAGTTCTTC
13	TRBV20-1	TRBJ1-1	many	-	CSARSGRDTEAFF	TGCAGTGCTAGGTCGGGTCGGGACACTGAAGCTTTCTTT
15	TRBV7-2	TRBJ2-3	few	TRBD2	CASSPGLVSTDTQYF	TGTGCCAGCAGCCCAGGACTAGTTTCCACAGATACGCAGTATTTT
13	TRBV7-9	TRBJ2-7	-	TRBD2	CASSLTSGSSQYF	TGTGCCAGCAGCTTGACTAGCGGGAGTTCGCAGTACTTC
14	TRBV29-1	TRBJ2-1	few	TRBD2	CSAISGRAYNEQFF	TGCAGCGCTATCAGCGGGAGGGCCTACAATGAGCAGTTCTTC
16	TRBV5-1	TRBJ2-3	-	-	CASSLLTAASTDTQYF	TGCGCCAGCAGCCTCCTAACGGCAGCCAGCACAGATACGCAGTATTTT
11	TRBV10-1	TRBJ2-7	many	-	CASSELGLQYF	TGCGCCAGCAGTGAGCTGGGCCTCCAGTACTTC
12	TRBV20-1	TRBJ2-3	few	-	CSAGRGGDTQYF	TGCAGTGCCGGCCGCGGAGGAGATACGCAGTATTTT
14	TRBV7-6	TRBJ2-1	-	-	CASSHGGPYNEQFF	TGTGCCAGCAGCCACGGGGGGCCCTACAATGAGCAGTTCTTC
14	TRBV24-1	TRBJ2-3	many	-	CATSDPGGPDTQYF	TGTGCCACCAGTGACCCCGGGGGACCAGATACGCAGTATTTT
16	TRBV5-1	TRBJ2-5	-	TRBD2	CASSLDRGGYRENQYF	TGCGCCAGCAGCTTGGATCGCGGGGGGTACCGGGAGAACCAGTACTTC
15	TRBV4-3	TRBJ2-7	few	-	CASSQDPGSTYEQYF	TGCGCCAGCAGCCAAGATCCCGGTAGCACCTACGAGCAGTACTTC
14	TRBV12-3/TRBV12-4	TRBJ2-7	-	-	CASSPRRGNYEQYF	TGTGCCAGCAGTCCCCGGAGGGGTAATTACGAGCAGTACTTC
14	TRBV5-1	TRBJ1-2	-	-	CASSYQTANYGYTF	TGCGCCAGCAGCTACCAGACAGCTAACTATGGCTACACCTTC
16	TRBV12-3/TRBV12-4	TRBJ1-3	-	-	CASSLGISSSGNTIYF	TGTGCCAGCAGTTTAGGTATAAGTAGCTCTGGAAACACCATATATTTT
17	TRBV20-1	TRBJ2-1	-	-	CSARDWDPEAFYNEQFF	TGCAGTGCTAGAGATTGGGACCCAGAGGCTTTTTACAATGAGCAGTTCTTC
14	TRBV12-3/TRBV12-4	TRBJ2-3	many	-	CATELGVVADTQYF	TGTGCCACCGAACTGGGGGTGGTTGCAGATACGCAGTATTTT
14	TRBV19	TRBJ2-7	many	TRBD1	CASSTQTGAYEQYF	TGTGCCAGTAGTACCCAGACAGGGGCCTACGAGCAGTACTTC
19	TRBV11-2	TRBJ2-2	-	TRBD2	CASSFRSGTSGSGTGELFF	TGTGCCAGCAGCTTCCGATCCGGGACTAGCGGGAGCGGAACCGGGGAGCTGTTTTTT
13	TRBV6-1	TRBJ2-7	few	-	CASRLGTRNEQYF	TGTGCCAGCCGCCTGGGCACTAGGAACGAGCAGTACTTC
13	TRBV12-3/TRBV12-4	TRBJ2-1	-	-	CASKGGAYNEQFF	TGTGCCAGCAAAGGGGGGGCTTACAATGAGCAGTTCTTC
16	TRBV24-1	TRBJ2-3	-	-	CATSDWGGAGTDTQYF	TGTGCCACCAGTGATTGGGGGGGGGCCGGGACAGATACGCAGTATTTT
13	TRBV6-1	TRBJ1-2	many	-	CASSRKDSYGYTF	TGTGCCAGCAGTCGCAAGGATTCCTATGGCTACACCTTC